Listed here are 10 T cell receptor beta chains from one sample, sequenced in a study of T cell responses to AZD1222 COVID-19 vaccine. Sequencing used immunoSEQ multiplex PCR; TCRdb keeps in-frame clones, though not all of them. The sample contains 90,000 to 150,000 clones, over 75% of which appear only once. The specimen was peripheral blood, collected on day 0 of AZD1222 vaccination. These receptor sequences come from an adult in good health.

The CDR3, as DNA: TGTGCCAGCAGTTTAGACGGGAGCAATGAGCAGTTCTTC. Its translation is CASSLDGSNEQFF. The rearrangement links TRBV12-3 or TRBV12-4 to TRBJ2-1; a weak D match, TRBD2 (6 bases). The CDR3 has 13 amino acids. Trimming left V 1 base short and J 6 bases short, with 7 bases between.

This rearrangement joins TRBV27 to TRBJ2-7; the match to TRBD2 covers 12 bases. The germline V gene has CDR1 MNHEY and CDR2 SMNVEV (reference sequence). The J segment lost 4 bases and the V segment lost 5 bases, leaving 9 bases of the junction unmatched. The CDR3 length is 16 residues. The CDR3 DNA is TGTGCCAGCAGTCCCGGTCTGGGACTAGCGGGTTACGAGCAGTACTTC. Its protein is CASSPGLGLAGYEQYF.

The gene calls are TRBV23-1 and TRBJ2-7; 7 positions agree with TRBD1. TRBV23-1 is filed as an ORF, its function uncertain. Germline trimming cut 7 bases from V and 0 bases from J; bases unmatched to any gene: 3. The CDR3 runs 13 residues. The CDR3 DNA is TGCGCCAGCAAACAGGGGAGCTCCTACGAGCAGTACTTC. Protein: CASKQGSSYEQYF.

This clone was seen a single time. The rearrangement links TRBV30 to TRBJ1-3; no reliable D call. The CDR3 is made up of 11 amino acids. CDR1 and CDR2 from the germline V gene are GTSNPN and SVGIG (reference sequence). V was clipped by 3 bases and J by 9 bases, with 9 bases between them. The CDR3 nucleotides read TGTGCCTGGAGGGCGGAAGTCACCATATATTTT. Amino acid sequence: CAWRAEVTIYF.

The chain couples TRBV27 to TRBJ2-3; 11 bases are shared with TRBD2. Germline V gene lookup returns CDR1 MNHEY and CDR2 SMNVEV (reference sequence). This CDR3 spans 17 amino acids. V lost 5 bases, J lost 6 bases, and 13 bases stayed unmatched. The CDR3 protein is CASSPKGSGGAGDTQYF. Written as DNA, the CDR3 is TGTGCCAGCAGTCCTAAGGGTAGCGGGGGGGCTGGGGATACGCAGTATTTT.

The J gene is TRBJ1-5, the V gene TRBV6-5; D is unresolved. The CDR3 extends over 13 amino acids. V was pared by 8 bases and J by 2 bases, with 10 bases between. Germline values: CDR1 MNHEY, CDR2 SVGAGI. The CDR3 loop reads CASALRGNQPQHF. As DNA, the CDR3 is TGTGCCAGCGCGTTGAGGGGCAATCAGCCCCAGCATTTT.

J is TRBJ1-4 and V is TRBV4-2, with D perhaps TRBD1 (6 bases). V was shortened by 0 bases and J by 4 bases, with 12 bases between the two germline ends. CDR1 LGHNA and CDR2 YNFKEQ come from the germline V gene. This CDR3 region has 16 residues. The DNA of the CDR3 is TGTGCCAGCAGCCAAGATCAGGGGCAGGGTAATGAAAAACTGTTTTTT. This codes for CASSQDQGQGNEKLFF.

V and J are TRBV6-2 or TRBV6-3 and TRBJ2-7, with D perhaps matching TRBD2 (5 bases). Germline V lookup: CDR1 MNHEY, CDR2 SVGEGT. The V gene lost 2 bases and the J gene lost 7 bases, with 15 bases spanning the gap. The CDR3 is 14 residues long. The CDR3 DNA is TGTGCCAGCAGTTACCCGTGGGGAGTGGGAGAGCAGTACTTC. It yields the protein CASSYPWGVGEQYF.

The chain employs TRBV12-3 or TRBV12-4 and TRBJ2-1, with 7 bases that match TRBD2. V was clipped by 6 bases and J by 5 bases; unmatched bases: 1. The CDR3 length is 12 residues. This chain's CDR3 is CASSGTNNEQFF. The CDR3 nucleotides are TGTGCCAGCAGCGGGACTAACAATGAGCAGTTCTTC.

The rearrangement joins TRBV7-2 to TRBJ1-1; 8 bases match TRBD1. The germline CDR1 and CDR2 sequences are SGHTA and FQGNSA. J lost 8 bases, V lost 1 base, and 6 bases had no gene match. The CDR3 consists of 14 residues. CDR3 in amino acids: CASSLVGGQAEAFF. CDR3 sequence (DNA): TGTGCCAGCAGCTTAGTTGGGGGACAGGCGGAAGCTTTCTTT.